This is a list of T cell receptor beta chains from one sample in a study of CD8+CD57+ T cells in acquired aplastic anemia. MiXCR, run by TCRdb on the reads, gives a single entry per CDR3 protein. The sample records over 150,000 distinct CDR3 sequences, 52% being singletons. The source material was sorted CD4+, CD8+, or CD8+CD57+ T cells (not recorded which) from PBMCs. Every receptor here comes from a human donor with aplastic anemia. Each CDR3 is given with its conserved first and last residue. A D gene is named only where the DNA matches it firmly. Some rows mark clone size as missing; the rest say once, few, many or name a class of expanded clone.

CDR3nt: TGTGCCAGCAGCCCCGGGACTAGTTTGGAGACCCAGTACTTC
CDR3aa: CASSPGTSLETQYF
j_gene: TRBJ2-5
abundance: -
v_gene: TRBV6-1
d_gene: TRBD2

CDR3nt: TGTGCCAGCAGTCTAACCCAAACTGACAATCAGCCCCAGCATTTT
CDR3aa: CASSLTQTDNQPQHF
j_gene: TRBJ1-5
abundance: -
v_gene: TRBV7-9
d_gene: -

CDR3nt: TGTGCCAGCAGCTTAGAGGGCGGGGGAGCGCCCACCCAAGATGAGCAGTTCTTC
CDR3aa: CASSLEGGGAPTQDEQFF
j_gene: TRBJ2-1
abundance: -
v_gene: TRBV11-2
d_gene: TRBD2

CDR3nt: TGTGCCAGCAGTGAAGACCAAATAAGGGGGGAGCATTTT
CDR3aa: CASSEDQIRGEHF
j_gene: TRBJ1-5
abundance: many
v_gene: TRBV6-1
d_gene: -

CDR3nt: TGTGCCAGCAAGTCCCTCTCTGAAGACGATGAGCAGTTCTTC
CDR3aa: CASKSLSEDDEQFF
j_gene: TRBJ2-1
abundance: many
v_gene: TRBV6-2/TRBV6-3
d_gene: -

CDR3nt: TGTGCCATCAGCCAGCGGGACCCAGATACGCAGTATTTT
CDR3aa: CAISQRDPDTQYF
j_gene: TRBJ2-3
abundance: -
v_gene: TRBV10-3
d_gene: TRBD2

CDR3nt: TGTGCCAGCAGCTTAAAGGGGGAGACAGGGAGGAGTAATGAGCAGTTCTTC
CDR3aa: CASSLKGETGRSNEQFF
j_gene: TRBJ2-1
abundance: -
v_gene: TRBV7-3
d_gene: -

CDR3nt: TGTGCCAGCAGCTTAAGGAAGGAGGACGGCTACACCTTC
CDR3aa: CASSLRKEDGYTF
j_gene: TRBJ1-2
abundance: -
v_gene: TRBV7-9
d_gene: -

CDR3nt: TGTGCCAGTAGTATTGGCGGGGGCTCCTACGAGCAGTACTTC
CDR3aa: CASSIGGGSYEQYF
j_gene: TRBJ2-7
abundance: many
v_gene: TRBV19
d_gene: TRBD2

CDR3nt: TGCAGCGCAACAGGGACCTACGAGCAGTACTTC
CDR3aa: CSATGTYEQYF
j_gene: TRBJ2-7
abundance: -
v_gene: TRBV29-1
d_gene: -

CDR3nt: TGCAGTGCTAGGGATTCCGGGACAGCGTCTTCGGCTCCATACGAGCAGTACTTC
CDR3aa: CSARDSGTASSAPYEQYF
j_gene: TRBJ2-7
abundance: -
v_gene: TRBV20-1
d_gene: TRBD1